A selection of T cell receptor beta chains follows, all from one sample in a study of cytomegalovirus exposure and HLA in healthy donors. Method: immunoSEQ multiplex PCR; TCRdb's copy keeps in-frame clones and lacks some. The sample shows about 120,000 clones, about three quarters of them seen only once. Sequencing used PBMCs. All receptors derive from a woman aged 55-75 years in good health and CMV-seropositive. The CDR3 runs from the conserved cysteine through the conserved F or W. The order of the fields is V gene, J gene, clone size, D gene, CDR3 DNA, CDR3 protein. The D gene is left open where the match is weak. Where a row states a size, it is once, few, many or the class of an expanded clone; other rows omit it.

V: TRBV5-1
J: TRBJ2-7
size: -
D: -
DNA: TGCGCCAGCAGCCCTTCAGTAGCGATTTCCTACGAGCAGTACTTC
CDR3: CASSPSVAISYEQYF

V: TRBV6-5
J: TRBJ1-5
size: once
D: -
DNA: TGTGCCAGCAGTTACTCGACACAGGGCAATCAGCCCCAGCATTTT
CDR3: CASSYSTQGNQPQHF

V: TRBV5-1
J: TRBJ2-1
size: -
D: -
DNA: TGCGCCAGCAGCTTGACGTTCAGCTCCTACAATGAGCAGTTCTTC
CDR3: CASSLTFSSYNEQFF

V: TRBV7-9
J: TRBJ1-2
size: -
D: TRBD1
DNA: TGTTCCAGCACCTCCTGGACAGGATCCTTGAACTATGGCTACACCTTC
CDR3: CSSTSWTGSLNYGYTF

V: TRBV18
J: TRBJ1-2
size: -
D: -
DNA: TGTGCCAGCTCACCACCGGGCACACAGGGATCCTATGGCTACACCTTC
CDR3: CASSPPGTQGSYGYTF

V: TRBV18
J: TRBJ2-1
size: -
D: TRBD2
DNA: TGTGCCAGCTCACCAACCGGACTAGCTAGCAATGAGCAGTTCTTC
CDR3: CASSPTGLASNEQFF

V: TRBV7-6
J: TRBJ2-1
size: -
D: -
DNA: TGTGCCAGCAGCATAGAAGATCAGTCCTACAATGAGCAGTTCTTC
CDR3: CASSIEDQSYNEQFF

V: TRBV7-3
J: TRBJ2-7
size: few
D: -
DNA: TGTGCCAGCAGCTCGAGGGGACACACCAATGTCTTC
CDR3: CASSSRGHTNVF

V: TRBV11-2
J: TRBJ2-5
size: -
D: -
DNA: TGTGCCAGCAGCATACTGACAGAATGGGAGACCCAGTACTTC
CDR3: CASSILTEWETQYF

V: TRBV5-1
J: TRBJ2-3
size: -
D: TRBD2
DNA: TGCGCCAGCAGCTTGAGCGGGATGACAGATACGCAGTATTTT
CDR3: CASSLSGMTDTQYF

V: TRBV4-1
J: TRBJ2-1
size: -
D: TRBD2
DNA: TGCGCCAGCAGCCATTGGGTCAGGCGGGGGGGCTCCTACAATGAGCAGTTCTTC
CDR3: CASSHWVRRGGSYNEQFF

V: TRBV10-2
J: TRBJ2-7
size: few
D: -
DNA: TGCGCCAGCAGGGAAGCTAGCGCCTCCTACGAGCAGTACTTC
CDR3: CASREASASYEQYF

V: TRBV9
J: TRBJ1-2
size: -
D: TRBD1
DNA: TGTGCCAGCAGCGTAGCAGGGGGCTATGGCTACACCTTC
CDR3: CASSVAGGYGYTF

V: TRBV6-1
J: TRBJ2-3
size: few
D: -
DNA: TGTGCCAGCAGTTCTAGCCGGTACCCCACAGATACGCAGTATTTT
CDR3: CASSSSRYPTDTQYF

V: TRBV7-8
J: TRBJ2-3
size: -
D: -
DNA: TGTGCCAGCAGCACCGACTATCAAGATACGCAGTATTTT
CDR3: CASSTDYQDTQYF

V: TRBV18
J: TRBJ2-7
size: -
D: -
DNA: TGTGCCAGCTCACCACAGGGGACCTACGAGCAGTACTTC
CDR3: CASSPQGTYEQYF

V: TRBV27
J: TRBJ2-7
size: -
D: -
DNA: TGTGCCAGCAGTTTACACCCAGTCTACGAGCAGTACTTC
CDR3: CASSLHPVYEQYF

V: TRBV2
J: TRBJ1-2
size: -
D: -
DNA: TGTGCCAGCAGTGATGCTAGCCGTCGCTACACCTTC
CDR3: CASSDASRRYTF

V: TRBV9
J: TRBJ2-7
size: -
D: TRBD1
DNA: TGTGCCAGCAGCCGGACAGGGCGCTATGGCGAGCAGTACTTC
CDR3: CASSRTGRYGEQYF

V: TRBV2
J: TRBJ2-1
size: -
D: -
DNA: TGTGCCAGCAGTGAAGTGGGGGGGGCCCCGCAGTTCTTC
CDR3: CASSEVGGAPQFF

V: TRBV19
J: TRBJ1-5
size: -
D: -
DNA: TGTGCCAGTAGTACCGGAGTTTCCGGCAATCAGCCCCAGCATTTT
CDR3: CASSTGVSGNQPQHF

V: TRBV7-6
J: TRBJ2-3
size: -
D: TRBD2
DNA: TGTGCCAGCAGCTTAGCTCCAGCGGGGAGCACAGATACGCAGTATTTT
CDR3: CASSLAPAGSTDTQYF

V: TRBV7-2
J: TRBJ2-7
size: -
D: TRBD2
DNA: TGTGCCAGCAGCCCCGGGACTACGGGTGAGCAGTACTTC
CDR3: CASSPGTTGEQYF

V: TRBV4-1
J: TRBJ1-5
size: -
D: TRBD1
DNA: TGCGCCAGCAGCCCAAGGACAGGAAGTATTCAGCCCCAGCATTTT
CDR3: CASSPRTGSIQPQHF

V: TRBV5-1
J: TRBJ1-4
size: few
D: TRBD1
DNA: TGCGCCAGCAGCTCGAGACAGGGAGGAGAAAAACTGTTTTTT
CDR3: CASSSRQGGEKLFF

V: TRBV4-2
J: TRBJ1-1
size: -
D: -
DNA: TGTGCCAGCAGCCACTTGTGGGAGAAGGTCACTGAAGCTTTCTTT
CDR3: CASSHLWEKVTEAFF

V: TRBV6-5
J: TRBJ2-7
size: once
D: TRBD1
DNA: TGTGCCAGCAGTTACACAGGGGCCGATTTCTACGAGCAGTACTTC
CDR3: CASSYTGADFYEQYF

V: TRBV6-1
J: TRBJ1-1
size: few
D: -
DNA: TGTGCCAGCAGCGGACAGTTGAACACTGAAGCTTTCTTT
CDR3: CASSGQLNTEAFF

V: TRBV14
J: TRBJ2-7
size: -
D: TRBD2
DNA: TGTGCCAGCAGCGGGCTTTTCAGCGGGGGTCACTACTACGAGCAGTACTTC
CDR3: CASSGLFSGGHYYEQYF

V: TRBV15
J: TRBJ2-1
size: -
D: -
DNA: TGTGCCACCAGCCGGTTCCGAAACAATGAGCAGTTCTTC
CDR3: CATSRFRNNEQFF

V: TRBV5-6
J: TRBJ2-7
size: -
D: TRBD2
DNA: TGTGCCAGCAGCTTGGGGACTAGCCTGAAGTACTTC
CDR3: CASSLGTSLKYF

V: TRBV29-1
J: TRBJ2-6
size: once
D: TRBD1
DNA: TGCAGCGTTGGGGACAGGGCTGGGGCCAACGTCCTGACTTTC
CDR3: CSVGDRAGANVLTF

V: TRBV7-9
J: TRBJ2-5
size: -
D: -
DNA: TGTGCATCGACAAGTGGCAGGGAAGAGACCCAGTACTTC
CDR3: CASTSGREETQYF

V: TRBV5-4
J: TRBJ2-7
size: few
D: TRBD2
DNA: TGTGCCAGCAGCAACGGACTAGCGGGAGCATACGAGCAGTACTTC
CDR3: CASSNGLAGAYEQYF

V: TRBV7-9
J: TRBJ2-5
size: few
D: TRBD1
DNA: TGTGCCAGCAGCTTGGGGACAGGGGGCGGTGAGACCCAGTACTTC
CDR3: CASSLGTGGGETQYF

V: TRBV6-6
J: TRBJ2-7
size: -
D: -
DNA: TGTGCCAGCAGACACAGCTCCTACGAGCAGTACTTC
CDR3: CASRHSSYEQYF

V: TRBV6-1
J: TRBJ1-1
size: -
D: -
DNA: TGTGCCAGCAGGGTGGGCCTTAACACTGAAGCTTTCTTT
CDR3: CASRVGLNTEAFF

V: TRBV9
J: TRBJ2-3
size: -
D: -
DNA: TGTGCCAGCAGCGTAGCTTCGTCTAGAGGCCTGGGTACGCAGTATTTT
CDR3: CASSVASSRGLGTQYF

V: TRBV2
J: TRBJ1-3
size: -
D: TRBD1
DNA: TGTGCCAGCAGTGAACTGCCCGGGACAGGGGTTGGAAACACCATATATTTT
CDR3: CASSELPGTGVGNTIYF

V: TRBV29-1
J: TRBJ1-1
size: -
D: -
DNA: TGCAGCGTTGAAACTCCCCAGAACACTGAAGCTTTCTTT
CDR3: CSVETPQNTEAFF

V: TRBV29-1
J: TRBJ1-6
size: -
D: -
DNA: TGCAGCGTTGAAGAGACAGCGAATTCACCCCTCCACTTT
CDR3: CSVEETANSPLHF

V: TRBV7-2
J: TRBJ2-3
size: -
D: TRBD1
DNA: TGTGCCAGCAGCTACGGGACAGCCGCAGATACGCAGTATTTT
CDR3: CASSYGTAADTQYF

V: TRBV28
J: TRBJ2-3
size: -
D: -
DNA: TGTGCCAGCACCTTAAGGGGGTTCACAGATACGCAGTATTTT
CDR3: CASTLRGFTDTQYF

V: TRBV9
J: TRBJ2-6
size: -
D: -
DNA: TGTGCCAGCAGCGTACAGGGAAACGGAGCTGGGGCCAACGTCCTGACTTTC
CDR3: CASSVQGNGAGANVLTF

V: TRBV5-1
J: TRBJ1-1
size: -
D: TRBD1
DNA: TGCGCCAGCAGCCGGGGACAGCTCATGAACACTGAAGCTTTCTTT
CDR3: CASSRGQLMNTEAFF

V: TRBV7-9
J: TRBJ2-1
size: -
D: -
DNA: TGTTCCAGCAGCCAAACTAGTCTCAATGAGCAGTTCTTC
CDR3: CSSSQTSLNEQFF

V: TRBV5-1
J: TRBJ2-1
size: -
D: TRBD2
DNA: TGCGCCAGCAGCTGGCGGGGGGGCGCTTCCCCGGGACTAGCGGGAATTTACAATGAGCAGTTCTTC
CDR3: CASSWRGGASPGLAGIYNEQFF

V: TRBV11-2
J: TRBJ2-7
size: -
D: TRBD1
DNA: TGTGCCAGCAGCTTTGACAGGGGGCAGTACGAGCAGTACTTC
CDR3: CASSFDRGQYEQYF

V: TRBV6-6
J: TRBJ1-2
size: once
D: -
DNA: TGTGCCAGCAGTTACTGGGAGGGGGAGGGTGGCTACACCTTC
CDR3: CASSYWEGEGGYTF

V: TRBV2
J: TRBJ1-1
size: -
D: TRBD1
DNA: TGTGCCAGCAGTCGACAGGGCCAACCGAACACTGAAGCTTTCTTT
CDR3: CASSRQGQPNTEAFF